This TCR beta chain emerged from a study of CXCR4 blockade with PD-1 therapy in pancreatic cancer (dated 2019 in TCRdb). Regarding the study in general: The study analyzed resected pancreatic ductal adenocarcinoma using multiplex immunohistochemistry and TCRbeta immunosequencing, along with ex vivo slice culture to test PD-1 and CXCR4 blockade. Two geographically distinct regions were TCR-sequenced from each of about six tumors to assess intratumoral heterogeneity. The study at large found these results: Because only TCRbeta chains were sequenced, true antigen-specificity overlap among convergent dominant clones remained unconfirmed while awaiting paired alpha-beta single-cell sequencing. Although tumors showed clonal expansion, with a mean productive clonality of about 0.15 compared with 0.05 in healthy blood, clonality was not correlated with survival. Amino acid clone frequency correlated strongly with the number of distinct nucleotide rearrangements encoding it, suggesting convergent selection by common tumor antigens.

None of the patients whose archived tumor blocks were used had received neoadjuvant therapy prior to resection. For the preserved-tissue arm, the study drew on approximately 29 surgical resection samples taken from approximately 24 pancreatic ductal adenocarcinoma patients who had not been treated previously. For the resection arm, ten 5-micron curls of FFPE tumor adjacent to the multiplex immunohistochemistry slide were used for DNA extraction. On this clone itself: Its specific antigen is unknown. Within one base of it there is no much larger clone, and no base qualities were kept.

The CDR3 runs 13 amino acids, cysteine and phenylalanine included. The kept DNA is CDR3 alone, 39 bases in frame from the first base. CDR1 and CDR2 are read off the germline V gene as MGHDK and SYGVNS. The junction carries 11 bases between V and J, which are trimmed by 2 bases and 10 bases respectively. TCRbeta CDR3 regions were immunosequenced from extracted DNA using the immunoSEQ Assay at Adaptive Biotechnologies. As for the original processing: To measure the absolute abundance of each unique TCRbeta CDR3, the sequences were collapsed and filtered. Clonality, calculated using only productive in-frame rearrangements, was defined as 1 minus Pielou's evenness. Regional overlap was measured by following the top 100 nucleotide rearrangements across paired samples, and the Morisita index was used to compare paired samples with unrelated samples. The immunoSEQ Rearrangement Details tool was used to assess whether nucleotide rearrangements converged onto identical amino acid sequences. TCRdb stores this immuneACCESS table with in-frame sequences only. Part of the clones is absent; in the studies checked, under half of the shortfall reflects unresolved V genes, and no reason is known for the rest. V, J and clone size are those of that table, while D and trimming were read from the DNA. Within this sample are about 8,900 clones, with less than 75% of them counted one time only. The ten largest account for about 7.3% of the sample.

The sequencing sample was made of tumor tissue. This TCR derives from a human donor with pancreatic ductal adenocarcinoma. Recombination joined TRBV25-1 with TRBJ1-4, with TRBD1 as a weak D call on 5 bases. CDR3 protein: CASSEIGVSKLFF. The DNA sequence is as follows: TGTGCCAGCAGTGAAATAGGGGTATCAAAACTGTTTTTT.